The clone carrying this TCR beta chain was detected ten times or more. The data derive from a study of identical twins. CDR1 and CDR2 from the germline V gene are SGHRS and YFSETQ. Trimming pared 2 bases from V and 3 bases from J, leaving 15 bases between. This CDR3 has 15 amino acids. Template switching (which added a universal primer site) was used, and cDNA carried unique molecular identifiers. TCRdb re-analysed the 5' RACE reads in MiXCR, keeping a single row per CDR3 protein. The sample contains around 290,000 distinct CDR3 sequences, roughly 10% of which appear only once. The same specimen was also included in a second study, on yellow fever vaccine responses in identical twins. According to that study: The authors reported partly convergent, partly personalized vaccine responses in identical twins.

The rearrangement uses TRBV5-1 and TRBJ2-7; a possible D gene is TRBD1 (6 bases). The origin of this receptor is a woman aged 18-35 years in good health. Material for sequencing was CD8+ T cells sorted from blood. CDR3 protein: CASSFRWGRNYEQYF. The DNA for the CDR3 is TGCGCCAGCAGCTTTCGCTGGGGGCGAAACTACGAGCAGTACTTC.